The 18 T cell receptor beta chains below were found in one sample sequenced in a study of blood T cell repertoires in COVID-19. Sequencing was performed with immunoSEQ multiplex PCR; in TCRdb, only in-frame clones are kept and a portion is missing. The sample lists under 300,000 clones, approximately 90% occurring once. The sample consisted of peripheral blood. The receptors originated from a woman in her thirties or forties with acute or convalescent COVID-19.

The rearrangement joins TRBV19 to TRBJ2-6; 7 bases are a match to TRBD1. The CDR3 runs 14 residues. Trimming cost V 2 bases and J 8 bases; bases outside gene matches: 3. CDR1 is LNHDA and CDR2 is SQIVND in the germline V gene (reference sequence). The CDR3 region has the DNA TGTGCCAGTAGTATAACAGGGGATACCAACGTCCTGACTTTC. This translates into CASSITGDTNVLTF.

The V and J genes are TRBV6-5 and TRBJ1-2; 10 bases are shared with TRBD1. CDR3 length: 15 amino acids. Germline-derived CDR1 and CDR2 are MNHEY and SVGAGI. V lost 5 bases, J lost 6 bases, and 9 bases stayed unmatched. The CDR3, as DNA: TGTGCCAGCAGTAGAACCGGGACAGGGGAAAATGGCTACACCTTC. It encodes CASSRTGTGENGYTF.

This clone came up a few times. The CDR3 DNA follows: TGTGCCAGCAGTCCCAGGGGCGGGGAGCTGTTTTTT. Its translation: CASSPRGGELFF. The chain has TRBV12-3 or TRBV12-4 and TRBJ2-2, with D tentatively TRBD1 (6 bases). Trimming left V 5 bases short and J 7 bases short, with 8 bases between. The CDR3 extends over 12 amino acids.

V gene TRBV6-6 combines with J gene TRBJ2-2; TRBD2 agrees at 11 bases. V lost 4 bases, J lost 6 bases, and 7 bases stayed unmatched. Germline V lookup: CDR1 MNHNY, CDR2 SVGAGI (reference sequence). There are 16 residues in the CDR3. CDR3 DNA: TGTGCCAGCAGTTTGACTAGCGGGGCCACCTCCGGGGAGCTGTTTTTT. Amino acid sequence: CASSLTSGATSGELFF.

CDR3 DNA sequence: TGTGCCAGCTCACCAAGGGACTTTGGAAACACCATATATTTT. It is translated as CASSPRDFGNTIYF. The J gene is TRBJ1-3, the V gene TRBV18; D is possibly TRBD1 (5 bases). This CDR3 contains 14 residues. Germline lookup yields CDR1 KGHSH and CDR2 LQKENI. The V and J ends lost 2 bases and 3 bases respectively, with 8 bases between them.

The chain links TRBV6-1 to TRBJ1-6, with 10 bases lining up with TRBD1. CDR1 and CDR2 from the germline V gene are MNHNS and SASEGT. The CDR3 covers 16 residues. V shed 2 bases and J 8 bases; nucleotides not matched to a gene: 6. This CDR3 reads CASSENTGTGDSPLHF. As DNA, the CDR3 is TGTGCCAGCAGTGAAAATACCGGGACAGGGGATTCACCCCTCCACTTT.

This rearrangement joins TRBV29-1 to TRBJ1-5; a possible D gene is TRBD1 (5 bases). The CDR3 contains 17 residues. The germline CDR1 and CDR2 sequences are SQVTM and ANQGSEA. Between the trimmed V and J ends, which lost 4 bases and 0 bases, there was a span of 19 bases. In nucleotides, the CDR3 is TGCAGCGTTGCGGCCGGGCACCTCGACAGTAGCAATCAGCCCCAGCATTTT. Translation gives CSVAAGHLDSSNQPQHF.

This sequence joins TRBV9 and TRBJ1-6, with unresolved D. V gave up 3 bases and J gave up 0 bases, with 7 bases separating them. The CDR3 consists of 15 residues. The germline CDR1 and CDR2 sequences are SGDLS and YYNGEE. The CDR3 here is CASSEQSSYNSPLHF. For the CDR3, the DNA is TGTGCCAGCAGCGAACAGAGCTCCTATAATTCACCCCTCCACTTT.

This clone was counted only a few times. The rearrangement uses TRBV9 and TRBJ1-2; TRBD1 aligns across 10 bases. The trim removed 0 bases at V and 6 bases at J, leaving 11 bases unmatched. The CDR3 contains 17 residues. In germline, CDR1 is SGDLS, CDR2 YYNGEE. The CDR3 DNA follows: TGTGCCAGCAGCGTAGGGGACAGGGGTCACCACAGGAATGGCTACACCTTC. Amino acid sequence: CASSVGDRGHHRNGYTF.

J is TRBJ2-4 and V is TRBV6-5, with TRBD1 matching over 10 bases. The CDR3 contains 15 residues. Germline V gives CDR1 MNHEY, CDR2 SVGAGI. The V segment lost 6 bases and the J segment 2 bases; nucleotides outside the gene matches: 4. CDR3 in amino acids: CASRTTGGSKNIQYF. The CDR3, as DNA: TGTGCCAGCAGAACGACAGGGGGCTCCAAAAACATTCAGTACTTC.

The chain combines TRBV7-9 with TRBJ1-3; 7 positions agree with TRBD1. Germline values: CDR1 SEHNR, CDR2 FQNEAQ (reference sequence). Losses at the gene ends were 5 bases for V and 0 bases for J; bases not matched to a gene: 13. The CDR3 is made up of 18 amino acids. CDR3 DNA sequence: TGTGCCAGCAGCCTGGGACAGTACAATGCCTTCTCTGGAAACACCATATATTTT. It encodes CASSLGQYNAFSGNTIYF.

The chain uses TRBV30 and TRBJ1-1; 11 bases are a match to TRBD1. Germline V gene lookup returns CDR1 GTSNPN and CDR2 SVGIG (reference sequence). The CDR3 sequence is 14 residues long. Trimming cost V 3 bases and J 6 bases; bases outside gene matches: 6. CDR3 sequence reads: CAWRGDRGKAEAFF. The DNA of the CDR3 is TGTGCCTGGAGGGGGGACAGGGGGAAGGCTGAAGCTTTCTTT.

V is TRBV27 and J is TRBJ1-6; D unclear. The CDR3 extends over 14 amino acids. The V end lost 5 bases, the J end lost 8 bases, and 13 bases lay between the germline ends. Germline CDR1 MNHEY, CDR2 SMNVEV (reference sequence). Here the CDR3 reads CASSATGVYSPLHF. Written as DNA, the CDR3 is TGTGCCAGCAGTGCTACCGGGGTTTATTCACCCCTCCACTTT.

As regards this clone: Because the CDR3 is missing its conserved closing phenylalanine or tryptophan, this is likely a read error. The DNA is left out, because the CDR3 cannot be placed on it with certainty; the CDR3 is given as TCRdb lists it. The J gene is TRBJ1-2, the V gene TRBV12-3 or TRBV12-4; no DNA check was done on the table's D call, TRBD1. The CDR3 spans 13 amino acids, including both terminal residues. The CDR3 loop is CASSLGPGDSPWV.

The chain joins TRBV4-1 to TRBJ1-1; D ambiguous. The CDR3 totals 16 residues. V lost 0 bases and J 4 bases, leaving 15 bases between the germline ends. Germline CDR1 and CDR2: MGHRA and YSYEKL. In DNA, the CDR3 is TGCGCCAGCAGCCAAGATCCCAGTCTCGGGATCACTGAAGCTTTCTTT. The encoded protein is CASSQDPSLGITEAFF.

CDR3 coding DNA: TGCGCCAGCAGCTTTCAGGGCGAACAGAACTATGGCTACACCTTC. Translating it yields CASSFQGEQNYGYTF. The chain has TRBV5-1 and TRBJ1-2; D is perhaps TRBD1 (5 bases). CDR3 length: 15 residues. From germline, CDR1 is SGHRS and CDR2 YFSETQ. Trimming shortened V by 2 bases and J by 2 bases, and 13 bases separated the two germline ends.

This rearrangement joins TRBV2 to TRBJ1-5, with TRBD1 identical over 8 bases. The junction had 10 bases not matched to a gene; V was cut back by 11 bases and J by 4 bases. The CDR3 length is 14 residues. Looked up from germline, CDR1 is SNHLY and CDR2 is FYNNEI. Written as DNA, the CDR3 is TGTGCCGGGGGGGAGACAGGGGTTAATCAGCCCCAGCATTTT. This gives the protein CAGGETGVNQPQHF.

This clone turned up a few times. CDR3 region: CASSRQDGSPLHF. CDR3 sequence (DNA): TGTGCCAGTAGTAGACAGGACGGTTCACCCCTCCACTTT. The chain combines TRBV19 with TRBJ1-6; D is possibly TRBD1 (6 bases). The CDR3 is 13 amino acids. Trimming removed 4 bases from V and 9 bases from J, with 10 bases in between. Per germline, CDR1 LNHDA and CDR2 SQIVND (reference sequence).